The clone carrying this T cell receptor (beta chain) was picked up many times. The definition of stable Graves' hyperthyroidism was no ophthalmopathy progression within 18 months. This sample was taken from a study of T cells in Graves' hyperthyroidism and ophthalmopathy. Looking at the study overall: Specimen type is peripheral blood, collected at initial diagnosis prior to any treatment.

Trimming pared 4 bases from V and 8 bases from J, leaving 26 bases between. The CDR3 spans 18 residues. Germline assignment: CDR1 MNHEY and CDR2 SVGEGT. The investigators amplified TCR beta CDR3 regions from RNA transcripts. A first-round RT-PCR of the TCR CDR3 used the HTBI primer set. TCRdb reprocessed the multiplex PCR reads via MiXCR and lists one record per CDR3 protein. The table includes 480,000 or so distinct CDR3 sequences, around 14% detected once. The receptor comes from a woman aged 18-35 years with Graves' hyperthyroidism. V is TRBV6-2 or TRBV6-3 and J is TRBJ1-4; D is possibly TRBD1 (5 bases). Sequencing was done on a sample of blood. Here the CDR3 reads CASSSAAVQTAAWEKLFF. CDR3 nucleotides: TGTGCCAGCAGTTCCGCCGCGGTTCAGACAGCCGCTTGGGAAAAACTGTTTTTT.